This is a list of T cell receptor beta chains from one sample in a study of blood T cell repertoires in COVID-19. Sequenced by immunoSEQ multiplex PCR; TCRdb stores in-frame clones only, minus some. Of 120,000 or so clones listed, roughly 90% are singletons. Material: peripheral blood. The receptors originated from a man aged 50-59 years with acute or convalescent COVID-19. CDR3s include the opening cysteine and the closing phenylalanine or tryptophan. A D gene is named only where the DNA matches it firmly. A clone size is listed for some rows: how often the clone was seen (once, few, many), or a class if it is expanded.

v_gene,j_gene,d_gene,len,abundance,CDR3aa,CDR3nt
TRBV6-5,TRBJ2-3,TRBD2,14,.,CASSTGLAGVAQYF,TGTGCCAGCAGCACGGGACTAGCGGGAGTAGCGCAGTATTTT
TRBV6-5,TRBJ1-2,.,12,.,CASSYRESGYTF,TGTGCCAGCAGTTACCGGGAGTCGGGCTACACCTTC
TRBV29-1,TRBJ1-1,.,14,.,CSVMTEAFDTEAFF,TGCAGCGTGATGACAGAAGCCTTTGACACTGAAGCTTTCTTT
TRBV5-4,TRBJ2-7,.,14,.,CASSWGLQTYEQYF,TGTGCCAGCAGCTGGGGACTTCAAACCTACGAGCAGTACTTC
TRBV11-2,TRBJ2-1,.,15,.,CASSSKRAYYNEQFF,TGTGCCAGCAGCTCTAAGCGGGCCTACTACAATGAGCAGTTCTTC
TRBV30,TRBJ1-3,TRBD1,15,.,CAWSVLSGGGNTIYF,TGTGCCTGGAGTGTCTTATCAGGGGGTGGAAACACCATATATTTT
TRBV3-1/TRBV3-2,TRBJ2-7,.,14,.,CASSPIQGTYEQYF,TGTGCCAGCAGCCCCATTCAGGGTACCTACGAGCAGTACTTC
TRBV4-3,TRBJ2-3,TRBD1,17,.,CASSQEGGQGRTDTQYF,TGCGCCAGCAGCCAAGAGGGGGGACAGGGGCGTACAGATACGCAGTATTTT
TRBV11-3,TRBJ2-5,TRBD2,14,.,CASSSRTSEQTQYF,TGTGCCAGCAGCTCACGGACTAGCGAACAGACCCAGTACTTC
TRBV15,TRBJ2-5,.,15,few,CATSRQRRYQETQYF,TGTGCCACCAGCAGGCAGCGGAGGTACCAAGAGACCCAGTACTTC
TRBV27,TRBJ2-7,.,17,.,CASTASAPGTTSYEQYF,TGTGCCAGCACCGCTAGCGCCCCCGGCACCACCTCCTACGAGCAGTACTTC
TRBV30,TRBJ2-1,TRBD2,12,.,CAWASGYNEQFF,TGTGCCTGGGCTAGCGGTTACAATGAGCAGTTCTTC
TRBV19,TRBJ1-4,.,14,once,CASSSRTSHEKLFF,TGTGCCAGTAGTTCGCGGACAAGCCATGAAAAACTGTTTTTT
TRBV10-2,TRBJ1-6,.,13,few,CASSGSYNSPLHF,TGCGCCAGCAGTGGCAGTTATAATTCACCCCTCCACTTT
TRBV6-5,TRBJ2-5,TRBD1,14,.,CASSRTGLGETQYF,TGTGCCAGCAGTCGGACAGGTCTCGGGGAGACCCAGTACTTC
TRBV25-1,TRBJ1-2,.,11,.,CASQYNYGYTF,TGTGCCAGTCAGTATAACTATGGCTACACCTTC
TRBV5-1,TRBJ2-1,.,16,.,CASSLASGSSYNEQFF,TGCGCCAGCAGCTTGGCCAGTGGGAGCTCCTACAATGAGCAGTTCTTC
TRBV20-1,TRBJ2-1,.,13,.,CSASFERYNEQFF,TGCAGTGCTAGTTTCGAGCGGTACAATGAGCAGTTCTTC
TRBV3-1/TRBV3-2,TRBJ2-3,.,17,.,CASSQQGRLAEPQAQYF,TGTGCCAGCAGCCAACAGGGGCGGCTAGCGGAGCCCCAGGCGCAGTATTTT
TRBV24-1,TRBJ1-2,TRBD1,17,.,CATSDGLWTGSNYGYTF,TGTGCCACCAGTGATGGGCTCTGGACAGGGTCTAACTATGGCTACACCTTC
TRBV5-5,TRBJ1-2,.,15,.,CASRRGTSSNYGYTF,TGTGCCAGCAGGAGAGGCACAAGCTCTAACTATGGCTACACCTTC
TRBV18,TRBJ2-1,TRBD1,17,.,CASSPPRDRASYNEQFF,TGTGCCAGCTCACCACCTAGGGACAGGGCATCCTACAATGAGCAGTTCTTC
TRBV5-6,TRBJ2-1,TRBD2,16,.,CASSLDAGGTYNEQFF,TGTGCCAGCAGCTTGGACGCGGGGGGGACCTACAATGAGCAGTTCTTC
TRBV7-9,TRBJ2-7,.,14,.,CASSSLGGGLEQYF,TGTGCCAGCAGCTCCCTCGGCGGAGGGCTCGAGCAGTACTTC
TRBV2,TRBJ1-2,.,14,.,CASSVLGGSGGYTF,TGTGCCAGCAGTGTTCTAGGTGGATCGGGAGGCTACACCTTC
TRBV11-2,TRBJ1-3,TRBD1,17,once,CASSLAGQERSGNTIYF,TGTGCCAGCAGCCTAGCCGGACAGGAGAGATCTGGAAACACCATATATTTT
TRBV15,TRBJ1-5,.,12,.,CATSKIDQPQHF,TGTGCCACCAGCAAAATAGATCAGCCCCAGCATTTT
TRBV6-1,TRBJ2-1,TRBD2,18,once,CASSGAWTSGRVDNEQFF,TGTGCCAGCAGTGGTGCCTGGACTAGCGGGAGGGTGGACAATGAGCAGTTCTTC
TRBV7-2,TRBJ2-7,.,12,.,CASSPSGYEQYF,TGTGCCAGCAGCCCTTCCGGCTACGAGCAGTACTTC
TRBV5-4,TRBJ2-7,TRBD2,16,.,CASSPRLAGGTYEQYF,TGTGCCAGCAGCCCTCGACTAGCGGGAGGGACCTACGAGCAGTACTTC
TRBV14,TRBJ2-1,TRBD2,19,.,CASSQDLRLGTSGSLQQFF,TGTGCCAGCAGCCAAGATCTTCGGCTCGGTACTAGCGGGAGCCTACAGCAGTTCTTC
TRBV20-1,TRBJ2-7,.,11,.,CSALEITEQYF,TGCAGTGCTTTAGAGATCACCGAGCAGTACTTC
TRBV19,TRBJ2-1,TRBD2,15,few,CASSILAGEDNEQFF,TGTGCCAGTAGTATTTTAGCGGGAGAAGACAATGAGCAGTTCTTC
TRBV29-1,TRBJ1-1,.,13,once,CSVGPGLETEAFF,TGCAGCGTCGGACCGGGACTGGAGACTGAAGCTTTCTTT
TRBV4-3,TRBJ2-5,.,15,.,CASSQDWRRGETQYF,TGCGCCAGCAGCCAAGATTGGAGGAGGGGTGAGACCCAGTACTTC
TRBV3-1/TRBV3-2,TRBJ2-7,.,11,.,CASSRGDEQYF,TGTGCCAGCAGCCGGGGGGACGAGCAGTACTTC
TRBV12-3/TRBV12-4,TRBJ2-7,.,13,.,CASSQGSSYEQYF,TGTGCCAGCAGCCAGGGGTCCTCCTACGAGCAGTACTTC
TRBV6-4,TRBJ2-1,TRBD2,15,.,CASSVGSGGLNEQFF,TGTGCCAGCAGTGTTGGTAGCGGGGGACTCAATGAGCAGTTCTTC
TRBV30,TRBJ2-3,.,13,.,CAREDTRTDTQYF,TGTGCTCGTGAGGACACACGCACAGATACGCAGTATTTT
TRBV10-1,TRBJ2-2,TRBD2,13,.,CASSAGAGGELFF,TGCGCCAGCTCTGCGGGAGCCGGCGGGGAGCTGTTTTTT
TRBV18,TRBJ2-4,.,13,.,CASSQGAKNIQYF,TGTGCCAGCTCACAGGGGGCCAAAAACATTCAGTACTTC
TRBV5-1,TRBJ1-1,.,14,.,CASSLGGPNTEAFF,TGCGCCAGCAGCTTGGGGGGGCCAAACACTGAAGCTTTCTTT
TRBV9,TRBJ2-5,.,15,.,CASSGYREYQETQYF,TGTGCCAGCAGCGGATACAGGGAGTACCAAGAGACCCAGTACTTC
TRBV27,TRBJ2-2,.,13,once,CASSLLDTGELFF,TGTGCCAGCAGTTTGTTAGACACCGGGGAGCTGTTTTTT
TRBV6-5,TRBJ1-2,TRBD1,15,once,CASSPRDSGNSGYTF,TGTGCCAGCAGTCCCCGGGACAGTGGGAATAGCGGCTACACCTTC
TRBV7-9,TRBJ1-1,.,13,.,CASRAQGDTEAFF,TGTGCCAGCAGGGCACAGGGAGACACTGAAGCTTTCTTT
TRBV28,TRBJ1-5,.,13,.,CASSARVGQPQHF,TGTGCCAGCAGTGCCAGGGTTGGTCAGCCCCAGCATTTT
TRBV7-2,TRBJ2-7,.,15,.,CASSSVDSQADGQYF,TGTGCCAGCAGCTCCGTGGACTCCCAGGCGGACGGGCAGTACTTC
TRBV5-1,TRBJ2-1,.,15,.,CASSSDGQLINEQFF,TGCGCCAGCAGTTCGGACGGACAGTTGATTAATGAGCAGTTCTTC
TRBV27,TRBJ2-1,.,15,.,CASSLSWQGYNEQFF,TGTGCCAGCAGTTTATCGTGGCAGGGCTACAATGAGCAGTTCTTC
TRBV15,TRBJ1-5,.,14,many,CATTYSDSNQPQHF,TGTGCCACCACTTACAGTGATAGCAATCAGCCCCAGCATTTT
TRBV15,TRBJ1-3,.,18,.,CATSRDQVGREGRNTIYF,TGTGCCACCAGCAGAGATCAGGTGGGCAGGGAAGGCAGAAACACCATATATTTT
TRBV19,TRBJ2-3,TRBD1,13,.,CASRDRGRDTQYF,TGTGCCAGTAGGGACAGGGGGCGAGATACGCAGTATTTT
TRBV9,TRBJ2-2,.,13,.,CASSVESTGELFF,TGTGCCAGCAGCGTAGAATCTACCGGGGAGCTGTTTTTT
TRBV5-1,TRBJ1-2,.,14,.,CASSFGQVGYGYTF,TGCGCCAGCAGCTTTGGTCAGGTCGGCTATGGCTACACCTTC